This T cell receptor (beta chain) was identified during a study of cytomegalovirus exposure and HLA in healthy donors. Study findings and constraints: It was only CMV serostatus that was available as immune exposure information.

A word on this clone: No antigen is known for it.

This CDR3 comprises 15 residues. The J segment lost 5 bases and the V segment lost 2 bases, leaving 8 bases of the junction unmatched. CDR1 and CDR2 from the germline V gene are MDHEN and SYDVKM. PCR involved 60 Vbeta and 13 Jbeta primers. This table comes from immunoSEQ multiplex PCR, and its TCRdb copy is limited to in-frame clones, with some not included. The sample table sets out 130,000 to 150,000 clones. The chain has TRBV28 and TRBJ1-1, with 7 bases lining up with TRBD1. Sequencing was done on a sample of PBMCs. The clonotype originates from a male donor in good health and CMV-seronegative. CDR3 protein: CASSLGPGGRTEAFF. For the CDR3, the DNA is TGTGCCAGCAGTTTAGGGCCAGGGGGAAGGACTGAAGCTTTCTTT.